Below, 10 T cell receptor beta chains from the same sample are listed, as sequenced in a study of T cell responses to AZD1222 COVID-19 vaccine. TCRdb keeps only in-frame clones here, not all; method: immunoSEQ multiplex PCR. Of 95,000 to 150,000 clones listed, about 90% were seen once; the top ten hold around a tenth. The material was peripheral blood, obtained on day 0 of AZD1222 vaccination. The receptor source for this set is an adult in good health.

A note on this clone: The sample carries other DNA sequences with the same CDR3. The rearrangement links TRBV5-5 to TRBJ2-6; D gene ambiguous. This CDR3 comprises 15 residues. Germline-derived CDR1 and CDR2 are SGHKS and YYEKEE (reference sequence). V was cut by 0 bases and J by 0 bases, with 4 bases left in between. The CDR3 region is CASSLAGSGANVLTF. For the CDR3, the DNA is TGTGCCAGCAGCTTGGCCGGCTCTGGGGCCAACGTCCTGACTTTC.

This chain uses TRBV15 with TRBJ2-1; D is unclear. Per the germline V gene, CDR1 is LNHNV and CDR2 is YYDKDF (reference sequence). This CDR3 is built from 14 residues. V shed 8 bases and J shed 0 bases, with 11 bases lying between them. CDR3 sequence (DNA): TGTGCCACCTCCGTGGGGTCCTCCTACAATGAGCAGTTCTTC. This translates into CATSVGSSYNEQFF.

V and J are TRBV4-2 and TRBJ1-2; 7 bases are a match to TRBD1. Looked up from germline, CDR1 is LGHNA and CDR2 is YNFKEQ. The CDR3 loop spans 15 amino acids. V was clipped by 0 bases and J by 4 bases; unmatched bases: 5. Here the CDR3 reads CASSQDPTGLYGYTF. CDR3 DNA: TGTGCCAGCAGCCAAGATCCGACAGGGCTCTATGGCTACACCTTC.

This clone was observed a handful of times. The CDR3, as DNA: TGTGCCAGCAGTTTAGGGCTAGCGGGAAACACCGGGGAGCTGTTTTTT. This encodes CASSLGLAGNTGELFF. The chain recombines TRBV28 with TRBJ2-2; 9 bases align to TRBD2. V gave up 2 bases and J gave up 2 bases; unmatched junction bases: 3. The CDR3 covers 16 residues. CDR1 and CDR2 (germline): MDHEN, SYDVKM.

This chain links TRBV7-9 with TRBJ1-4, with D perhaps TRBD1 (5 bases). Looked up from germline, CDR1 is SEHNR and CDR2 is FQNEAQ (reference sequence). Trimming took 6 bases from V and 4 from J, leaving 9 bases between them. CDR3 length: 13 residues. CDR3 loop: CASSARGNEKLFF. The CDR3 coding sequence is TGTGCCAGCAGTGCTAGGGGTAATGAAAAACTGTTTTTT.

The CDR3 spells CASFGQGIYEQYF. The CDR3 DNA reads as TGTGCCAGCTTCGGACAGGGAATCTACGAGCAGTACTTC. The V call is TRBV7-9, the J call TRBJ2-7, with 8 bases that match TRBD1. The length of the CDR3 is 13 residues. Unmatched junction bases numbered 6, after V lost 8 bases and J lost 3 bases. Germline assignment: CDR1 SEHNR and CDR2 FQNEAQ (reference sequence).

J is TRBJ2-5 and V is TRBV11-1, with TRBD2 matching 9 bases. Per the germline V gene, CDR1 is SGHAT and CDR2 is FQDESV (reference sequence). This CDR3 is 14 amino acids long. The V and J ends lost 3 bases and 7 bases, in that order; junction bases with no gene match: 6. The CDR3 loop is CASSFASGKGTQYF. The CDR3 DNA reads as TGTGCCAGCAGCTTCGCTAGCGGGAAGGGGACCCAGTACTTC.

The CDR3, as DNA: TGTGCCTCGGGCCCGCGAATGAATAAGCAGTTCTTC. Protein: CASGPRMNKQFF. The chain carries TRBV28 and TRBJ2-1; D not certain. This CDR3 contains 12 residues. The germline V and J ends were trimmed by 11 bases and 11 bases, with 19 bases remaining between them. Looked up from germline, CDR1 is MDHEN and CDR2 is SYDVKM.

The chain employs TRBV19 and TRBJ1-1; D uncertain. There are 12 residues in the CDR3. The germline gives CDR1 LNHDA, CDR2 SQIVND (reference sequence). V was pared by 6 bases and J by 8 bases, with 13 bases between. The DNA for the CDR3 is TGTGCCAGTAGGGGAGCGCGGGCAGAAGCTTTCTTT. Translating gives CASRGARAEAFF.

The CDR3 DNA follows: TGTGCCAGCAGCAAAGAATCAGACCGGCTAGCGGGACCCTCCGAGCAGTACTTC. As protein: CASSKESDRLAGPSEQYF. The V call is TRBV21-1, the J call TRBJ2-7; TRBD2 is the table's D call, not checked against the DNA. TRBV21-1 is a pseudogene locus. The CDR3 extends over 18 amino acids.